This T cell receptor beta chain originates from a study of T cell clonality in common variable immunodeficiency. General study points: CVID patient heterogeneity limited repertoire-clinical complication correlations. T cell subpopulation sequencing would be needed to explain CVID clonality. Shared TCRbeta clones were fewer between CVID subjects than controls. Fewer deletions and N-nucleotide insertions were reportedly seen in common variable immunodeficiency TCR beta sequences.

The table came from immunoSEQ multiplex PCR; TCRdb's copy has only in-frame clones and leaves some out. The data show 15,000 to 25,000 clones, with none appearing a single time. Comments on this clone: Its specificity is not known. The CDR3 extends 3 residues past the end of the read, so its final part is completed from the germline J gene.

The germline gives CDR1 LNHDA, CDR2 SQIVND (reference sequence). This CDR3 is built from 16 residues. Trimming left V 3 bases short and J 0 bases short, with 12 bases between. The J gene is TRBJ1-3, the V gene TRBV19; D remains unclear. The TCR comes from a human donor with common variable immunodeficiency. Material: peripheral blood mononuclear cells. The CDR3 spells CASSIFSLGSGNTIYF. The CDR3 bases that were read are TGTGCCAGTAGTATTTTCTCACTCGGCTCTGGAAACACC.